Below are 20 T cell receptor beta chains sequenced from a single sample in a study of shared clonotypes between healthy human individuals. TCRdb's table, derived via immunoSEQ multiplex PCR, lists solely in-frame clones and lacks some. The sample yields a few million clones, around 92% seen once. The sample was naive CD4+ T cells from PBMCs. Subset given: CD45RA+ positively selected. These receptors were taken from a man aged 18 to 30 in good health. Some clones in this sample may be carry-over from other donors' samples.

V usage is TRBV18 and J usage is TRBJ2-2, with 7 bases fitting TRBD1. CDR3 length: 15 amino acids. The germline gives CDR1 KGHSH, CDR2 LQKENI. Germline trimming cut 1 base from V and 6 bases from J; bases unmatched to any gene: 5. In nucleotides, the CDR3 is TGTGCCAGCTCACCACAGGGGGCTCAGGCCGGGGAGCTGTTTTTT. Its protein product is CASSPQGAQAGELFF.

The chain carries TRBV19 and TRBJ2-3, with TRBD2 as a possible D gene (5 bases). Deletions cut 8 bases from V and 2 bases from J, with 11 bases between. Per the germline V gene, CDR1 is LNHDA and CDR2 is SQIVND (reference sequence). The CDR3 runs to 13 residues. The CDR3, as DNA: TGTGCCAGTCACAGCGGATCCACAGATACGCAGTATTTT. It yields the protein CASHSGSTDTQYF.

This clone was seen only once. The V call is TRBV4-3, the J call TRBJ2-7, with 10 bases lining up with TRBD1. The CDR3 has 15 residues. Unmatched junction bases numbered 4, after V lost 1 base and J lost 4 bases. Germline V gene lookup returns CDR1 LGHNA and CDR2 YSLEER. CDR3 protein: CASSQGWTGGYEQYF. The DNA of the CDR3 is TGCGCCAGCAGCCAAGGATGGACAGGGGGGTACGAGCAGTACTTC.

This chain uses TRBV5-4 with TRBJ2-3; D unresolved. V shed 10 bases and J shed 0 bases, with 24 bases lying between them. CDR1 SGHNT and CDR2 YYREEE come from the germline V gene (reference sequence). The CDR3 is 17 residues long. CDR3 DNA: TGTGCCTGTGGATTTGGCGGTTTGTTGCCTAGCACAGATACGCAGTATTTT. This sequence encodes CACGFGGLLPSTDTQYF.

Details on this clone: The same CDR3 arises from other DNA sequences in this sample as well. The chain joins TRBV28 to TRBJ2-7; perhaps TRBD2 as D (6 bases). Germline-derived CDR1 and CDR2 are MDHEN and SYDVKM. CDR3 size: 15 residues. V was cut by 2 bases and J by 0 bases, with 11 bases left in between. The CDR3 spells CASSLGGAGSYEQYF. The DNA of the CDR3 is TGTGCCAGCAGTTTAGGGGGAGCGGGCTCCTACGAGCAGTACTTC.

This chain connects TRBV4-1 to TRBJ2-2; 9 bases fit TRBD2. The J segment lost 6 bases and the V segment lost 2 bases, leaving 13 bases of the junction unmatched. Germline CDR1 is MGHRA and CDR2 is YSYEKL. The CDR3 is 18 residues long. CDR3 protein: CASSQKIALAGGPGELFF. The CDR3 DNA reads TGCGCCAGCAGCCAAAAGATCGCACTGGCGGGAGGGCCCGGGGAGCTGTTTTTT.

CDR3 loop: CASSFGDRESNTEAFF. CDR3 bases: TGTGCCAGCAGTTTTGGGGACAGGGAGTCGAACACTGAAGCTTTCTTT. The chain employs TRBV28 and TRBJ1-1, with 9 bases lining up with TRBD1. The ends lost 3 bases at V and 1 base at J; junction bases unmatched: 6. Germline V gives CDR1 MDHEN, CDR2 SYDVKM. This CDR3 comprises 16 residues.

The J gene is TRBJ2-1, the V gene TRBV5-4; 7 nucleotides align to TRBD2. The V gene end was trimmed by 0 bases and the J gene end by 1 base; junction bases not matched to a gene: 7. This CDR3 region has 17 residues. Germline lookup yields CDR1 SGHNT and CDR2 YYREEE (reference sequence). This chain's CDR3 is CASSLGSGRESYNEQFF. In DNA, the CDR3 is TGTGCCAGCAGCTTGGGGTCTGGGCGGGAGTCCTACAATGAGCAGTTCTTC.

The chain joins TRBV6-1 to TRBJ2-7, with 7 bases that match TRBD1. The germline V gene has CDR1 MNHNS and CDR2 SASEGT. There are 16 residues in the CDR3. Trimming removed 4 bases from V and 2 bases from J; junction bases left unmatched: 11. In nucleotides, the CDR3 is TGTGCCAGCAGTGTGGGACAGCAGCGGTTCCCCTACGAGCAGTACTTC. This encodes CASSVGQQRFPYEQYF.

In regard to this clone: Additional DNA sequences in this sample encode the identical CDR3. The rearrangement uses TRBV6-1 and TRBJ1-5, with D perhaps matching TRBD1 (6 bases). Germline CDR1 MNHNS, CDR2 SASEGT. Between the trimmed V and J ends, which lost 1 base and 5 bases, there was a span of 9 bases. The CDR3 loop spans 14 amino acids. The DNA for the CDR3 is TGTGCCAGCAGTGAAGTCACAGGGTATCAGCCCCAGCATTTT. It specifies CASSEVTGYQPQHF.

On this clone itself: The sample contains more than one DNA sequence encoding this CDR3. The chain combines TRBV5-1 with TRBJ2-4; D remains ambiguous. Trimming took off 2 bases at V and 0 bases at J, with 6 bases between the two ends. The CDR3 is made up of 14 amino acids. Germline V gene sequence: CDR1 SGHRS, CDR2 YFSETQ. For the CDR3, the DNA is TGCGCCAGCAGCTTAACCTTAGCCAAAAACATTCAGTACTTC. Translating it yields CASSLTLAKNIQYF.

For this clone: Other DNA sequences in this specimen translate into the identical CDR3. The CDR3 region has the DNA TGCGCCAGCGCGTACGGAATGAACACTGAAGCTTTCTTT. Residues: CASAYGMNTEAFF. This chain links TRBV5-1 with TRBJ1-1; D gene uncertain. This CDR3 is built from 13 residues. The germline V gene encodes CDR1 SGHRS and CDR2 YFSETQ. Deletions cut 7 bases from V and 0 bases from J, with 10 bases between.

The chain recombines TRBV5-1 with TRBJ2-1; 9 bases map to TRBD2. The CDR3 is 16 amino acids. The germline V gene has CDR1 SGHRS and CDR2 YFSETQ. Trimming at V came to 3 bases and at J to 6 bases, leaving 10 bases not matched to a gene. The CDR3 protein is CASSYLSGLAGNEQFF. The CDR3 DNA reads TGCGCCAGCAGCTACCTTTCGGGACTAGCCGGCAATGAGCAGTTCTTC.

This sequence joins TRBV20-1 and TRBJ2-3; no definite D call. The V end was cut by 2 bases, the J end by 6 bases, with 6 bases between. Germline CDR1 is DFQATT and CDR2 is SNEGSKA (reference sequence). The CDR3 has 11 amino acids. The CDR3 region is CSARPWDTQYF. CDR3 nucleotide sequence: TGCAGTGCTAGACCATGGGATACGCAGTATTTT.

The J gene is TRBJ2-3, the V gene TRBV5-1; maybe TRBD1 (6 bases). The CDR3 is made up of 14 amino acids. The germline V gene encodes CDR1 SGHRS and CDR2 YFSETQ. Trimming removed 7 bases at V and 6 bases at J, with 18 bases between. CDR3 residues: CASGVTGNSDTQYF. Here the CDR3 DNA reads TGCGCCAGCGGGGTAACAGGGAATTCCGATACGCAGTATTTT. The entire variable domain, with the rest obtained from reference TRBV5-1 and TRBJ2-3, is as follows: KAGVTQTPRYLIKTRGQQVTLSCSPISGHRSVSWYQQTPGQGLQFLFEYFSETQRNKGNFPGRFSGRQFSNSRSEMNVSTLELGDSALYLCASGVTGNSDTQYFGPGTRLTVL.

The CDR3 protein is CASSWGNSYEQYF. As DNA, the CDR3 is TGTGCCAGTTCTTGGGGGAACTCCTACGAGCAGTACTTC. The chain is built from TRBV28 and TRBJ2-7; D may match TRBD1 or TRBD2 (5 bases each). The V end lost 9 bases, the J end lost 0 bases, and 12 bases lay between the germline ends. Germline V gives CDR1 MDHEN, CDR2 SYDVKM. CDR3 length: 13 residues. Complete variable domain (other parts from reference TRBV28 and TRBJ2-7): DVKVTQSSRYLVKRTGEKVFLECVQDMDHENMFWYRQDPGLGLRLIYFSYDVKMKEKGDIPEGYSVSREKKERFSLILESASTNQTSMYLCASSWGNSYEQYFGPGTRLTVT.

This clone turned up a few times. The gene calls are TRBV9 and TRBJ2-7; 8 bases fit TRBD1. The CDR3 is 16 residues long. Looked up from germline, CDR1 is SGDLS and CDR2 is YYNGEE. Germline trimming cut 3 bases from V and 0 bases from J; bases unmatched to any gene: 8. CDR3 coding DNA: TGTGCCAGCAGCGCAAGACAGGGGTCAAGCTCCTACGAGCAGTACTTC. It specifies CASSARQGSSSYEQYF.

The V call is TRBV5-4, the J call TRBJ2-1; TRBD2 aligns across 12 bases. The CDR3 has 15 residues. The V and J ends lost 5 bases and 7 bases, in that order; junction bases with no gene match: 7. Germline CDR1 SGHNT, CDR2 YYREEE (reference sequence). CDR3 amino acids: CASRLAGGPGNEQFF. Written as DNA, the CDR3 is TGTGCCAGCAGGCTAGCGGGAGGGCCGGGGAATGAGCAGTTCTTC.

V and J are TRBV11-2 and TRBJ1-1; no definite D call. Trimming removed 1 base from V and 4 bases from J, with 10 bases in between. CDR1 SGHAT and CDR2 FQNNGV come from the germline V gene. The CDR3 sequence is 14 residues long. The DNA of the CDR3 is TGTGCCAGCAGCTTAGCCAGATTATCCACTGAAGCTTTCTTT. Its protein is CASSLARLSTEAFF.

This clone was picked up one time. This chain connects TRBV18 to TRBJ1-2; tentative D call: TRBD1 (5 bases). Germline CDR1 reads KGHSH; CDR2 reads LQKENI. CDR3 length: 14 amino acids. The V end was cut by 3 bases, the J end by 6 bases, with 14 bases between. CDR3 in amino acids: CASSPTPQGDGYTF. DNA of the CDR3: TGTGCCAGCTCACCTACCCCGCAGGGCGATGGCTACACCTTC.